The following is a T cell receptor beta chain sequence with its context. Its antigen remains unknown. These data are taken from a study of T cells in Graves' hyperthyroidism and ophthalmopathy. General study findings and limits: Model predictions of ophthalmopathy came a median approximately 6.2 months before onset. Most clonotypes expanded in thyroid above 0.001 were likewise present in blood.

Reasons for excluding patients were uncontrolled infection, other autoimmune disease, pregnancy or lactation. The CDR3 has 15 residues. V lost 2 bases, J lost 5 bases, and 6 bases stayed unmatched. Germline V lookup: CDR1 SGHKS, CDR2 YYEKEE (reference sequence). Template material for amplifying TCR beta CDR3 regions consisted of RNA transcripts. HTBI primers were the set used in a first-round RT-PCR of the TCR CDR3. One entry per CDR3 protein results from TCRdb running MiXCR on the multiplex PCR reads. Among around 400,000 distinct CDR3 sequences listed, roughly 14% were seen once. The chain couples TRBV5-5 to TRBJ2-5; 10 nucleotides match TRBD2. This TCR was sampled from a young woman with Graves' hyperthyroidism that later progressed to Graves' ophthalmopathy. Material: blood. CDR3 sequence reads: CASSFLAGVGETQYF. The DNA of the CDR3 is TGTGCCAGCAGCTTTCTAGCGGGAGTGGGTGAGACCCAGTACTTC.